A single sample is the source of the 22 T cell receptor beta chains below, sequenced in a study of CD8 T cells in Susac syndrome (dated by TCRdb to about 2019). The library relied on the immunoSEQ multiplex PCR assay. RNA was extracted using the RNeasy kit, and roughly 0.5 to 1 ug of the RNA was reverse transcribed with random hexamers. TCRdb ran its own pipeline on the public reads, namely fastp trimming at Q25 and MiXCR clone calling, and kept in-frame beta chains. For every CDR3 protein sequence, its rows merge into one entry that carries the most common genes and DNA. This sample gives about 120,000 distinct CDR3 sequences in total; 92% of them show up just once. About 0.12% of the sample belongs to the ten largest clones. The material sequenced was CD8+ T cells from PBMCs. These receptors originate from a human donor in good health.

In DNA, the CDR3 is TGTGCCAGCAGCGGAGCGGGGTACCAAGAGACCCAGTACTTC. This encodes CASSGAGYQETQYF. V gene TRBV7-2 combines with J gene TRBJ2-5; 7 nucleotides match TRBD2. Germline V gene lookup returns CDR1 SGHTA and CDR2 FQGNSA. The CDR3 is made up of 14 amino acids. After removal of 5 bases from V and 0 bases from J, the junction contained 3 bases not matched to a gene.

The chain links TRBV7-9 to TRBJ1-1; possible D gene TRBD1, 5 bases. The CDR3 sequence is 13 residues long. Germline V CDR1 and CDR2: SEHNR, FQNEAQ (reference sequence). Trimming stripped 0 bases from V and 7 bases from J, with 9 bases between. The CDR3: CASSLAAGGEAFF. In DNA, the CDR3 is TGTGCCAGCAGCTTAGCAGCGGGGGGTGAAGCTTTCTTT.

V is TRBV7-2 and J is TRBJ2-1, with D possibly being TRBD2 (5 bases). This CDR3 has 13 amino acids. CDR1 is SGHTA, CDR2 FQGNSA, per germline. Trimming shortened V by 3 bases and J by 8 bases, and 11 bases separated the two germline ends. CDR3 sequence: CASSLLGVDEQFF. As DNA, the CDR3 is TGTGCCAGCAGCTTGCTCGGGGTCGATGAGCAGTTCTTC.

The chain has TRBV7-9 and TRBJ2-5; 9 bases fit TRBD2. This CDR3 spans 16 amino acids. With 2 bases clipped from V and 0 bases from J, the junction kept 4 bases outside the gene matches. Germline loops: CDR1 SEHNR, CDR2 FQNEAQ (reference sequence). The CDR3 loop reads CASSLLAGTHQETQYF. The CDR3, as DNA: TGTGCCAGCAGCTTACTAGCGGGGACCCACCAAGAGACCCAGTACTTC.

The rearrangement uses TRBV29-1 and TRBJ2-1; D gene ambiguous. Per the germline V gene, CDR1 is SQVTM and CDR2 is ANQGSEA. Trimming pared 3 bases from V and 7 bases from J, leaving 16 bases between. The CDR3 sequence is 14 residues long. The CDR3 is CSVDGETSLNEQFF. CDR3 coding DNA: TGCAGCGTTGACGGCGAGACAAGCCTAAATGAGCAGTTCTTC.

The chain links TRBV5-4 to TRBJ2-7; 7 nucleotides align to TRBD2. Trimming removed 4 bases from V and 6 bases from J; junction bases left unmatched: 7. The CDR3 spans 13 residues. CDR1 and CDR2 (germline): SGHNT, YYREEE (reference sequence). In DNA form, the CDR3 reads TGTGCCAGCAGCGGAAGAAGGGAGGGCGAGCAGTACTTC. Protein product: CASSGRREGEQYF.

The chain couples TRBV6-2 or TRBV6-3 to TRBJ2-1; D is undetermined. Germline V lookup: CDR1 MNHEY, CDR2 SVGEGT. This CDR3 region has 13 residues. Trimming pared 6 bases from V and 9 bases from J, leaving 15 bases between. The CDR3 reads CASSPGPRPEQFF. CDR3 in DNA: TGTGCCAGCAGCCCGGGTCCCCGACCTGAGCAGTTCTTC.

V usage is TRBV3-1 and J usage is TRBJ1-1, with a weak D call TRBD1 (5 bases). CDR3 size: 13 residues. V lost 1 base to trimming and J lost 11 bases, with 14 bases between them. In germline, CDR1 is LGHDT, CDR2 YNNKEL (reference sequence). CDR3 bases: TGTGCCAGCAGCCAAGGGACACGAGCGTTCGCTTTCTTT. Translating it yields CASSQGTRAFAFF.

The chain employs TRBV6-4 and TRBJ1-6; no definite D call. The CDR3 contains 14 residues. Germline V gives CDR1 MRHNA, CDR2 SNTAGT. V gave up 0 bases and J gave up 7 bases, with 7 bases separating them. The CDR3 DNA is TGTGCCAGCAGTGACTCGCCAGGAAATTCACCCCTCCACTTT. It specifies CASSDSPGNSPLHF.

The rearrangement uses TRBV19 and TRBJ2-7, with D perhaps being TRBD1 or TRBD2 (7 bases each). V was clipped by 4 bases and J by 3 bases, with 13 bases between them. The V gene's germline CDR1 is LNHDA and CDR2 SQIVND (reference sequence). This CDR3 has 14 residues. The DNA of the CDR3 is TGTGCCAGTAGTACGGCAGGGGGGGACTACGAGCAGTACTTC. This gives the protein CASSTAGGDYEQYF.

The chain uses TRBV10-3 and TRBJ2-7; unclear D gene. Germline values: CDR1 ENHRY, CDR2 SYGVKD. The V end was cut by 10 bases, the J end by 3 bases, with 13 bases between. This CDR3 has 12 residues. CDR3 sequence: CASTGDDYEQYF. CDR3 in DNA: TGTGCCAGCACGGGCGATGACTACGAGCAGTACTTC.

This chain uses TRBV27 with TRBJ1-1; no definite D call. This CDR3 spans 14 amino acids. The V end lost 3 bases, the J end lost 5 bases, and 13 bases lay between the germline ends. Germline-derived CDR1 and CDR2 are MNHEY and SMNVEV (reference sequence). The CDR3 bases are TGTGCCAGCAGTTTCACCCGGGCGGGAACTGAAGCTTTCTTT. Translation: CASSFTRAGTEAFF.

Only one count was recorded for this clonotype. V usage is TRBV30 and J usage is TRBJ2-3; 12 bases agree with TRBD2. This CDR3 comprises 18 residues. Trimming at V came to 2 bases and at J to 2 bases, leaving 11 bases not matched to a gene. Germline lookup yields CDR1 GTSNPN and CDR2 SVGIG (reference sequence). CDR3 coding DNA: TGTGCCTGGAGTCTTAAGAGACTAGCGGGGGAATCCACAGATACGCAGTATTTT. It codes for CAWSLKRLAGESTDTQYF. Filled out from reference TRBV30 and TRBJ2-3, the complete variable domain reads SQTIHQWPATLVQPVGSPLSLECTVEGTSNPNLYWYRQAAGRGLQLLFYSVGIGQISSEVPQNLSASRPQDRQFILSSKKLLLSDSGFYLCAWSLKRLAGESTDTQYFGPGTRLTVL.

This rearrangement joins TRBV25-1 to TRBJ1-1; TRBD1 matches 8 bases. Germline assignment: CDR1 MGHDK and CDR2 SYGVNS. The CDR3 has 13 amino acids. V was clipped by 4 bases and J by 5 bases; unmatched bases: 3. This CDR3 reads CASSGTGGTEAFF. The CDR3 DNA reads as TGTGCCAGCAGTGGTACAGGGGGAACTGAAGCTTTCTTT.

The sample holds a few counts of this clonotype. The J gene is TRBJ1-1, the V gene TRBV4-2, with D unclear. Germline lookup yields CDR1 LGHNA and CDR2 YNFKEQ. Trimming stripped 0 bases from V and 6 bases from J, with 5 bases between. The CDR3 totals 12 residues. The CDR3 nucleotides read TGTGCCAGCAGCCAAGATAGGGCTGAAGCTTTCTTT. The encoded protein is CASSQDRAEAFF.

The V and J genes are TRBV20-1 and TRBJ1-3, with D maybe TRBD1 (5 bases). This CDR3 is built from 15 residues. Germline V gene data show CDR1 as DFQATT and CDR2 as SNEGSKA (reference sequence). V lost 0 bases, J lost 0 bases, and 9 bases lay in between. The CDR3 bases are TGCAGTGCTAGAGATCACGGGGGCTCTGGAAACACCATATATTTT. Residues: CSARDHGGSGNTIYF.

The CDR3, as DNA: TGTGCCAGCAGTATGGGGGTTGGCTACACCTTC. Amino acid sequence: CASSMGVGYTF. This chain connects TRBV7-9 to TRBJ1-2; D possibly corresponds to TRBD1 (5 bases). The V gene lost 6 bases and the J gene lost 7 bases, with 9 bases spanning the gap. The germline V gene has CDR1 SEHNR and CDR2 FQNEAQ (reference sequence). The length of the CDR3 is 11 residues.

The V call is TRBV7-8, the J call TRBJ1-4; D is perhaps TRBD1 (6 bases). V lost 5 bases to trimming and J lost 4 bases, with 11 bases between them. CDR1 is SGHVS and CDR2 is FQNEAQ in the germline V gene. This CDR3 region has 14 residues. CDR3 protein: CASSPGELNEKLFF. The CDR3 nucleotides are TGTGCCAGCAGCCCAGGGGAGCTTAATGAAAAACTGTTTTTT.

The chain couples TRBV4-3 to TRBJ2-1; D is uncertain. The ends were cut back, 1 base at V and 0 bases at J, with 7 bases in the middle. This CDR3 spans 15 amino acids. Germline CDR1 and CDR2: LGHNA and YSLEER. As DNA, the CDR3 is TGCGCCAGCAGCCAAGTACGTAGCTCCTACAATGAGCAGTTCTTC. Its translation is CASSQVRSSYNEQFF.

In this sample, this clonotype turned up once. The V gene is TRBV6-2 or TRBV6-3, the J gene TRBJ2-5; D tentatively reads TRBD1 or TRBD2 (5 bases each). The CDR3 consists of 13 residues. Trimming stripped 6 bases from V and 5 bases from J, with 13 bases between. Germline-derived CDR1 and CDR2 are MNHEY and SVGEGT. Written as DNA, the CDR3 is TGTGCCAGCAGCTTTGGGGGTGGGGAGACCCAGTACTTC. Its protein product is CASSFGGGETQYF.

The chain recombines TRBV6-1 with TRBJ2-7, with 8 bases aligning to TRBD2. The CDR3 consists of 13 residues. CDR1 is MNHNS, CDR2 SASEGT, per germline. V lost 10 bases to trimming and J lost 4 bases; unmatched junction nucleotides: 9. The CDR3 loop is CAMGGGIRYEQYF. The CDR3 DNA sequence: TGTGCCATGGGCGGGGGGATTCGGTACGAGCAGTACTTC.

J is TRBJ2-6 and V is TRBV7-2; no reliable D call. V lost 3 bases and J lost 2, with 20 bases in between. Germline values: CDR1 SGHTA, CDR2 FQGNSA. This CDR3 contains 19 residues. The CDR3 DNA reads TGTGCCAGCAGCTTTCAAAACATAGGGTTAGGTACTGGGGCCAACGTCCTGACTTTC. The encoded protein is CASSFQNIGLGTGANVLTF.